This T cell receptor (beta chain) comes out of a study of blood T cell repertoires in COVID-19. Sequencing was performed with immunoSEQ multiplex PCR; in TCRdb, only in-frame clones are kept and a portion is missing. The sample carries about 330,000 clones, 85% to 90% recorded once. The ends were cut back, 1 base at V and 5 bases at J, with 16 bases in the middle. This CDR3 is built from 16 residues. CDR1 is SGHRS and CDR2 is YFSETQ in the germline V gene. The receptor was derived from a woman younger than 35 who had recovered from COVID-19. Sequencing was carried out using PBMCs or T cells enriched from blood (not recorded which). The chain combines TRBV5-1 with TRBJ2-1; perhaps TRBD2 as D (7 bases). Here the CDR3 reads CASSLWGGNFDNEQFF. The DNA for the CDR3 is TGCGCCAGCAGCTTGTGGGGGGGCAATTTTGACAATGAGCAGTTCTTC.